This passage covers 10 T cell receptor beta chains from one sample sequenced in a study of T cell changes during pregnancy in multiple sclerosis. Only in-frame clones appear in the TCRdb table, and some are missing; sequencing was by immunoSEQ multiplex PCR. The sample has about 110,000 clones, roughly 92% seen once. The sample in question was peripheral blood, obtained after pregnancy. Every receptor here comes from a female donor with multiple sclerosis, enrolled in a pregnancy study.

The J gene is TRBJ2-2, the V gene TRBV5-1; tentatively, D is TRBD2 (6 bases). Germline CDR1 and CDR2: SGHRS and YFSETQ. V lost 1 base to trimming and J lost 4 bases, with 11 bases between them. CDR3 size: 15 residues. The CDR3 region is CASSLIGGTTGELFF. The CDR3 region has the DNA TGCGCCAGCAGCTTGATTGGGGGGACCACCGGGGAGCTGTTTTTT.

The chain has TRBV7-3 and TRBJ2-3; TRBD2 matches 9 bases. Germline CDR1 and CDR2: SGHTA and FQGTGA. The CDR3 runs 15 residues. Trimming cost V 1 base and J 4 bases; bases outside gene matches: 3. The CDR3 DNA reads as TGTGCCAGCAGCTTAAATGGCGGGGGGGCAGATACGCAGTATTTT. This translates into CASSLNGGGADTQYF. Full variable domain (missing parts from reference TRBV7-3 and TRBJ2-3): GAGVSQTPSNKVTEKGKYVELRCDPISGHTALYWYRQSLGQGPEFLIYFQGTGAADDSGLPNDRFFAVRPEGSVSTLKIQRTERGDSAVYLCASSLNGGGADTQYFGPGTRLTVL.

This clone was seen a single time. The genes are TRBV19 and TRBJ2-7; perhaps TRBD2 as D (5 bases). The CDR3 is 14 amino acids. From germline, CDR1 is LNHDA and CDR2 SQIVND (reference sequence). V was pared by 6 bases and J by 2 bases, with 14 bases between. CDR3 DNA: TGTGCCAGTAGCCCCGGACTTCAACCCTACGAGCAGTACTTC. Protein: CASSPGLQPYEQYF.

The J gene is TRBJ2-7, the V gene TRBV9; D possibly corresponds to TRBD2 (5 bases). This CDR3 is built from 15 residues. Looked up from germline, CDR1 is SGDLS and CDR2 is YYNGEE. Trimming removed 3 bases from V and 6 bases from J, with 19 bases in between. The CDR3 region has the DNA TGTGCCAGCAGCGAGAGCGGCCGTGGACCCGGCGAGCAGTACTTC. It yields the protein CASSESGRGPGEQYF.

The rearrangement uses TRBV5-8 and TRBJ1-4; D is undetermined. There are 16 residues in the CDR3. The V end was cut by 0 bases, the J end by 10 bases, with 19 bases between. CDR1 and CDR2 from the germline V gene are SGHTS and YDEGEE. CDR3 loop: CASSLGRRAHLGKLFF. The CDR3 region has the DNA TGTGCCAGCAGCTTGGGTCGGCGGGCCCACCTAGGAAAACTGTTTTTT.

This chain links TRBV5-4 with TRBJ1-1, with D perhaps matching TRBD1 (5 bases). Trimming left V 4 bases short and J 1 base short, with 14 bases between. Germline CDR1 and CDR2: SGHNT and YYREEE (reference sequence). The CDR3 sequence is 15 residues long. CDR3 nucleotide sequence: TGTGCCAGCAGCCGCGACGGACACCGGAACACTGAAGCTTTCTTT. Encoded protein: CASSRDGHRNTEAFF.

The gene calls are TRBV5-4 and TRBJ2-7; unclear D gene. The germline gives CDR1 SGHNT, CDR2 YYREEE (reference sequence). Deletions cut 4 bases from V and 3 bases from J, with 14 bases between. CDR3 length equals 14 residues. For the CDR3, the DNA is TGTGCCAGCAGCCCCCCTCACCCCAGCTACGAGCAGTACTTC. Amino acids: CASSPPHPSYEQYF. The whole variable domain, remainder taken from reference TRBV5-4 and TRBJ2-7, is ETGVTQSPTHLIKTRGQQVTLRCSSQSGHNTVSWYQQALGQGPQFIFQYYREEENGRGNFPPRFSGLQFPNYSSELNVNALELDDSALYLCASSPPHPSYEQYFGPGTRLTVT.

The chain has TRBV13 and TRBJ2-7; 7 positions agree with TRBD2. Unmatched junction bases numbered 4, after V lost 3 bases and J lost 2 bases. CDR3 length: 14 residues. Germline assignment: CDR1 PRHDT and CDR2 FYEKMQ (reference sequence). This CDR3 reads CASSLDGLAYEQYF. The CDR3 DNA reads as TGTGCCAGCAGCTTGGACGGACTAGCCTACGAGCAGTACTTC. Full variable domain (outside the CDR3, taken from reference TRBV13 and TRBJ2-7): AAGVIQSPRHLIKEKRETATLKCYPIPRHDTVYWYQQGPGQDPQFLISFYEKMQSDKGSIPDRFSAQQFSDYHSELNMSSLELGDSALYFCASSLDGLAYEQYFGPGTRLTVT.

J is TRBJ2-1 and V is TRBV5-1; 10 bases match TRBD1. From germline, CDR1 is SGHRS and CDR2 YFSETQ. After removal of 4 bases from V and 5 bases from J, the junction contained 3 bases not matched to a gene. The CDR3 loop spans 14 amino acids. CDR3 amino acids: CASSPDRGDNEQFF. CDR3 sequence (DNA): TGCGCCAGCAGCCCGGACAGGGGGGACAATGAGCAGTTCTTC. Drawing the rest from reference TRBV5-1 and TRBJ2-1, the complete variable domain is KAGVTQTPRYLIKTRGQQVTLSCSPISGHRSVSWYQQTPGQGLQFLFEYFSETQRNKGNFPGRFSGRQFSNSRSEMNVSTLELGDSALYLCASSPDRGDNEQFFGPGTRLTVL.

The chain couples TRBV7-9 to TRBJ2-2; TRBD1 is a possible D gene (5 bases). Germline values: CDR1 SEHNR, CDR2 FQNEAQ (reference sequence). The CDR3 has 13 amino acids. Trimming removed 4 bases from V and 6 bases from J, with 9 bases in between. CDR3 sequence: CASSSQQAGELFF. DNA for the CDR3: TGTGCCAGCAGCTCTCAACAGGCCGGGGAGCTGTTTTTT.